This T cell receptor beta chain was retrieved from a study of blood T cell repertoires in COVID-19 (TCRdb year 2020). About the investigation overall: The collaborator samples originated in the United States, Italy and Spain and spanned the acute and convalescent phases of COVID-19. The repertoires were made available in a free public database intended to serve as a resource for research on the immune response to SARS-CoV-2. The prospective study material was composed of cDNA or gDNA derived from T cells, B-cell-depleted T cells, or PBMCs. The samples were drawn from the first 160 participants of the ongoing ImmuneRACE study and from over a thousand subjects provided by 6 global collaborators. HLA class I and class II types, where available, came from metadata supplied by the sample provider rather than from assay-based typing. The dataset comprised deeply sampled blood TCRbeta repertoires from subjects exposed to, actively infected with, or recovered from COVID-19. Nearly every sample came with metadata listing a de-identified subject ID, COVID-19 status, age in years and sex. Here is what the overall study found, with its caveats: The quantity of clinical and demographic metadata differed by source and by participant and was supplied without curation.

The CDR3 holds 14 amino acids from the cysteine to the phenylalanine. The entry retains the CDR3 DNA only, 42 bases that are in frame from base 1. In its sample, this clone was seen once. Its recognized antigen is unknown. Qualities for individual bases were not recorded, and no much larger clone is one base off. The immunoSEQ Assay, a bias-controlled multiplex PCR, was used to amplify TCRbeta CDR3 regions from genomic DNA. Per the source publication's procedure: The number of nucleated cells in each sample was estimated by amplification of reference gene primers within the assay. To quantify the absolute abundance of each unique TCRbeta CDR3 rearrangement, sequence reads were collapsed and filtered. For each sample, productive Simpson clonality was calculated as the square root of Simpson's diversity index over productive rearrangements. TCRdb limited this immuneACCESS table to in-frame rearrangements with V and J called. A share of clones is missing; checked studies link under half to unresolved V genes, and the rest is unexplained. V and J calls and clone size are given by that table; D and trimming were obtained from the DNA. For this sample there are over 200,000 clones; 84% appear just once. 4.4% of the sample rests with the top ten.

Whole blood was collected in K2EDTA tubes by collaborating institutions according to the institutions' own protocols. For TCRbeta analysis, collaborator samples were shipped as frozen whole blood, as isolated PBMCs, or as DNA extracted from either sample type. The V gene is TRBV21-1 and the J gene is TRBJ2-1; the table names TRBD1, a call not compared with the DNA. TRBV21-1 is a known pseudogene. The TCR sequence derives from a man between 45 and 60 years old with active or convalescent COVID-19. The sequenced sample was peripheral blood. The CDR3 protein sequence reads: CASSNPQGRNEQFF. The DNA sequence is TGTGCCAGCAGCAACCCCCAGGGGAGAAATGAGCAGTTCTTC.